One sample yielded the 6 T cell receptor beta chains listed below, sequenced in a study of CD8+CD57+ T cells in acquired aplastic anemia. In patients chosen for sequencing, flow cytometry had shown CD8+CD57+ cell expansion. Genomic DNA, the template, was used for profiling of the TCR beta VDJ and CDR3. TCRdb reprocessed the reads via MiXCR and lists one record per CDR3 protein. The data show about 190,000 distinct CDR3 sequences, with roughly half seen just once and around 9.7% held by the top ten. Sequenced sample: sorted CD4+, CD8+, or CD8+CD57+ T cells (not recorded which) from PBMCs. These TCRs come from a human donor with aplastic anemia.

V gene TRBV2 combines with J gene TRBJ2-5; 10 positions match TRBD2. V shed 5 bases and J 4 bases; nucleotides not matched to a gene: 10. Germline V lookup: CDR1 SNHLY, CDR2 FYNNEI. CDR3 length: 16 residues. This CDR3 is CASSPLAGEVGETQYF. DNA for the CDR3: TGTGCCAGCAGTCCCCTAGCGGGAGAGGTTGGAGAGACCCAGTACTTC.

This clonotype was detected ten times or more. The chain uses TRBV6-1 and TRBJ1-1, with D unclear. V shed 6 bases and J shed 9 bases, with 14 bases lying between them. The CDR3 consists of 12 residues. Germline V gene sequence: CDR1 MNHNS, CDR2 SASEGT. The CDR3 loop is CASRLQSTQAFF. CDR3 bases: TGTGCCAGCAGATTACAGAGTACACAAGCTTTCTTT.

This clonotype was recorded at least ten times. The V and J genes are TRBV7-9 and TRBJ2-7; D is tentatively TRBD1 or TRBD2 (5 bases each). Trimming took off 5 bases at V and 2 bases at J, with 10 bases between the two ends. Germline CDR1 SEHNR, CDR2 FQNEAQ (reference sequence). CDR3 size: 13 residues. The CDR3 DNA reads as TGTGCCAGCAGCCCTCGGGACCCCTACGAGCAGTACTTC. Its protein is CASSPRDPYEQYF.

The chain joins TRBV5-1 to TRBJ1-3; no clear D gene. Germline V lookup: CDR1 SGHRS, CDR2 YFSETQ. The CDR3 is made up of 16 amino acids. Trimming cost V 4 bases and J 4 bases, with 18 bases left between them. The CDR3: CASSPADAGAGNTIYF. As DNA, the CDR3 is TGCGCCAGCAGCCCCGCAGACGCGGGCGCGGGAAACACCATATATTTT.

This clonotype has a handful of counts. The chain links TRBV19 to TRBJ2-5; the D gene could be TRBD1 or TRBD2 (7 bases each). The CDR3 sequence is 15 residues long. V was cut by 3 bases and J by 3 bases, with 14 bases left in between. Germline lookup yields CDR1 LNHDA and CDR2 SQIVND (reference sequence). The CDR3 spells CASSIDREGEETQYF. The CDR3 DNA reads TGTGCCAGTAGTATTGACAGGGAGGGGGAAGAGACCCAGTACTTC.

There are a few counts of this clonotype. The V and J genes are TRBV19 and TRBJ2-2, with D possibly TRBD2 on 6 matching bases. V was shortened by 3 bases and J by 9 bases, with 17 bases between the two germline ends. The CDR3 contains 15 residues. In germline, CDR1 is LNHDA, CDR2 SQIVND (reference sequence). CDR3 loop: CASSMGGSPHRELFF. DNA of the CDR3: TGTGCCAGTAGTATGGGGGGATCCCCTCACCGGGAGCTGTTTTTT.